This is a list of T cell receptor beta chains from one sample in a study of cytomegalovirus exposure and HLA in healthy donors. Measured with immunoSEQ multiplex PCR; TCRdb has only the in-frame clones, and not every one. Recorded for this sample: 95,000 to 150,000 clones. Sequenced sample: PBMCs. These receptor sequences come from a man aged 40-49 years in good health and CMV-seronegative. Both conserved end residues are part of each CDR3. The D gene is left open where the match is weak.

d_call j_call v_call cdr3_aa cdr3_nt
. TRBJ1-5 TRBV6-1 CASSEALVSGYSNQPQHF TGTGCCAGCAGTGAAGCGCTTGTGTCGGGTTATAGCAATCAGCCCCAGCATTTT
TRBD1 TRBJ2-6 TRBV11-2 CASSLVSGGSGANVLTF TGTGCCAGCAGCTTAGTCTCAGGGGGCTCTGGGGCCAACGTCCTGACTTTC
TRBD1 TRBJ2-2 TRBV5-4 CASSLAPGGPNTGELFF TGTGCCAGCAGCTTGGCCCCAGGGGGCCCGAACACCGGGGAGCTGTTTTTT
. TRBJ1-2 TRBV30 CAWSAGNYGYTF TGTGCCTGGAGTGCAGGGAACTATGGCTACACCTTC
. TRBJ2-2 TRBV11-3 CASNPRYRRIAGELFF TGTGCCAGCAACCCCCGATACCGGAGGATCGCCGGGGAGCTGTTTTTT
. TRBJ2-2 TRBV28 CASSVSGQNTGELFF TGTGCCAGCAGTGTATCCGGACAGAACACCGGGGAGCTGTTTTTT
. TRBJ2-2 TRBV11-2 CASSPQTGELFF TGTGCCAGCAGCCCCCAGACCGGGGAGCTGTTTTTT
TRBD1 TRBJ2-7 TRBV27 CASSSPGQGTYEQYF TGTGCCAGCAGTTCACCGGGACAGGGGACCTACGAGCAGTACTTC
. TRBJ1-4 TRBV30 CAWGLGRGIRKLFF TGTGCCTGGGGGTTGGGAAGGGGGATTCGAAAACTGTTTTTT
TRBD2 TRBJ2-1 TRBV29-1 CSVEGSGSSYNEQFF TGCAGCGTTGAGGGTAGCGGGAGCTCCTACAATGAGCAGTTCTTC
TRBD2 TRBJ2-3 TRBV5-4 CASSLERERIDTQYF TGTGCCAGCAGCTTGGAGCGGGAGCGTATAGATACGCAGTATTTT
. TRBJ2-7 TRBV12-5 CASPPQTGTISYEQYF TGTGCTAGTCCCCCTCAAACAGGGACAATCTCCTACGAGCAGTACTTC
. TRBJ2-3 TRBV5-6 CASSGPEGTQYF TGTGCCAGCAGTGGGCCGGAGGGTACGCAGTATTTT
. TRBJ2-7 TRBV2 CASSDPGGTLSYEQYF TGTGCCAGCAGTGACCCGGGTGGGACTTTAAGCTACGAGCAGTACTTC
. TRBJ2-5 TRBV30 CAWRKRPQETQYF TGTGCCTGGAGAAAGCGGCCCCAAGAGACCCAGTACTTC
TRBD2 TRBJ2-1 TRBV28 CASSELAGGYNEQFF TGTGCCAGCAGTGAACTAGCGGGAGGTTACAATGAGCAGTTCTTC
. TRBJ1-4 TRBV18 CASSAVDEKLFF TGTGCCAGCTCGGCGGTGGATGAAAAACTGTTTTTT
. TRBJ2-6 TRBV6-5 CASGLGGSGANVLTF TGTGCCAGCGGCCTCGGGGGTTCTGGGGCCAACGTCCTGACTTTC
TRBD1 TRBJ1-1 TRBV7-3 CASSSSGTENTEAFF TGTGCCAGCAGCTCCTCCGGGACAGAGAACACTGAAGCTTTCTTT
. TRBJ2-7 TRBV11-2 CASSNSPGTYEQYF TGTGCCAGCAGCAACTCTCCGGGAACCTACGAGCAGTACTTC
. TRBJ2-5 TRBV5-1 CASSPGMNQETQYF TGCGCCAGCAGTCCGGGGATGAACCAAGAGACCCAGTACTTC
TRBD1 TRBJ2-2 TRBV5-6 CASSLGQVHTGELFF TGTGCCAGCAGCCTAGGACAGGTGCACACCGGGGAGCTGTTTTTT
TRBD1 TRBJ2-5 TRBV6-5 CASGRQGRLQETQYF TGTGCCAGCGGACGACAGGGCAGGCTTCAAGAGACCCAGTACTTC
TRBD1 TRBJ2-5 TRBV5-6 CASSQQGEFQTQYF TGTGCCAGCAGCCAACAGGGGGAGTTCCAGACCCAGTACTTC
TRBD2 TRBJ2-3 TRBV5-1 CASSLAGGLSKSTDTQYF TGCGCCAGCAGCTTAGCGGGGGGCCTATCAAAGAGCACAGATACGCAGTATTTT
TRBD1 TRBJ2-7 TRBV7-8 CASSLFRDRLHEQYF TGTGCCAGCAGCTTGTTCCGGGACAGGTTGCACGAGCAGTACTTC
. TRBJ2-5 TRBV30 CAWSVQRKTQYF TGTGCCTGGAGTGTACAACGAAAGACCCAGTACTTC
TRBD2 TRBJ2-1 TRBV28 CASKPPRVGLAGGNEQFF TGTGCCAGCAAACCCCCCCGCGTCGGACTAGCGGGAGGGAATGAGCAGTTCTTC
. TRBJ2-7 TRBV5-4 CASSWGQNYEQYF TGTGCCAGCAGCTGGGGACAAAACTACGAGCAGTACTTC
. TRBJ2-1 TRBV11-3 CASSLSGDEQFF TGTGCCAGCAGCTTATCGGGGGATGAGCAGTTCTTC
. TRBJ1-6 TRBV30 CAWSANRAGWNSPLHF TGTGCCTGGAGCGCAAACAGGGCCGGGTGGAATTCACCCCTCCACTTT
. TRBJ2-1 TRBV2 CASGRFNNEQFF TGTGCCAGCGGGAGGTTTAACAATGAGCAGTTCTTC
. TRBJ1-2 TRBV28 CASTRDSYGYTF TGTGCCAGCACTCGGGACTCCTATGGCTACACCTTC
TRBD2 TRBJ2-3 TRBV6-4 CASSDGTSGTDTQYF TGTGCCAGCAGCGACGGGACTAGCGGCACAGATACGCAGTATTTT
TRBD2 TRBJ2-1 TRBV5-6 CASTLRLAALWGNEQFF TGTGCCAGCACCCTTCGACTAGCGGCGCTTTGGGGCAATGAGCAGTTCTTC
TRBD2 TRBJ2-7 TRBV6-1 CASSGLAGSYEQYF TGTGCCAGCAGTGGACTAGCGGGATCCTACGAGCAGTACTTC
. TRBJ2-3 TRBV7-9 CASIRDGQATDTQYF TGTGCCAGCATTCGAGACGGACAAGCTACAGATACGCAGTATTTT
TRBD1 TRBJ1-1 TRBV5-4 CASRPGQGFTEAFF TGTGCCAGCAGACCGGGACAGGGTTTTACTGAAGCTTTCTTT
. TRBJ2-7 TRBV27 CASSLYLGLSYEQYF TGTGCCAGCAGTTTATACCTTGGCCTTTCCTACGAGCAGTACTTC
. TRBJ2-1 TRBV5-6 CASSFGTYNEQFF TGTGCCAGCAGCTTTGGCACCTACAATGAGCAGTTCTTC